This note documents a single T cell receptor (beta chain) sequence. This record belongs to a study of blood T cell repertoires in COVID-19. For the study at large: Spain, Italy and the United States supplied samples that represented acute and convalescent COVID-19.

Original processing notes: Scientists estimated how many nucleated cells there were by amplifying reference gene primers. Method: immunoSEQ multiplex PCR; TCRdb's copy keeps in-frame clones and lacks some. The V and J calls and clone size come from that table; D and trimming were worked out from the DNA. This sample has 25,000 to 30,000 clones, with roughly 89% found just once. The source material was peripheral blood. The clonotype originates from a human donor with acute or convalescent COVID-19. The donor label of this sample is uncertain.

Written as DNA, the CDR3 is TGTGCCAGTAGTAGACAGAGCAGCAATCAGCCCCAGCATTTT. Protein sequence: CASSRQSSNQPQHF. The V gene is TRBV19, the J gene TRBJ1-5; the D gene is possibly TRBD1 (5 bases). The germline V and J ends were trimmed by 4 bases and 1 base, with 8 bases remaining between them. CDR1 is LNHDA, CDR2 SQIVND, per germline (reference sequence). The CDR3 has 14 amino acids.